The 7 T cell receptor beta chains below were found in one sample sequenced in a study of blood T cell repertoires in COVID-19 (TCRdb year 2020). Preparation of the library involved the immunoSEQ multiplex PCR assay. As stored in TCRdb, this immuneACCESS dataset retains in-frame rearrangements with V and J assigned. A fraction of the clones does not appear; measured against another copy, unresolved V genes explain less than half of the discrepancy, and the remainder lacks a known reason. This sample comprises over 200,000 clones, less than 85% of them detected only once. The top ten constitute around 19% of the sample. The sample taken for sequencing was PBMCs or T cells enriched from blood (not recorded which). All receptors come from a man aged 40-49 years who had recovered from COVID-19.

The chain joins TRBV25-1 to TRBJ2-1; 12 nucleotides match TRBD2. There are 15 residues in the CDR3. The V segment lost 4 bases and the J segment 7 bases; nucleotides outside the gene matches: 5. The germline V gene encodes CDR1 MGHDK and CDR2 SYGVNS. Here the CDR3 reads CASSATSGRFNEQFF. The CDR3, as DNA: TGTGCCAGCAGTGCCACTAGCGGGAGGTTTAATGAGCAGTTCTTC.

The chain is built from TRBV6-6 and TRBJ1-1; D is unresolved. Trimming removed 11 bases at V and 6 bases at J, with 10 bases between. The V gene's germline CDR1 is MNHNY and CDR2 SVGAGI (reference sequence). This CDR3 contains 10 residues. The CDR3 sequence: CALSPAEAFF. The DNA for the CDR3 is TGTGCCCTCTCCCCCGCTGAAGCTTTCTTT.

The rearrangement links TRBV28 to TRBJ1-1; no definite D call. Deletions cut 3 bases from V and 8 bases from J, with 7 bases between. There are 11 residues in the CDR3. Germline V gene lookup returns CDR1 MDHEN and CDR2 SYDVKM. The CDR3 reads CASSLGLEAFF. The DNA of the CDR3 is TGTGCCAGCAGTTTGGGCTTAGAAGCTTTCTTT.

The chain has TRBV28 and TRBJ1-5, with D unclear. Germline CDR1 and CDR2: MDHEN and SYDVKM. This CDR3 has 14 amino acids. With 2 bases removed from V and 3 bases from J, the gap between germline ends came to 8 bases. The CDR3 spells CASSLLQYNQPQHF. CDR3 nucleotides: TGTGCCAGCAGTTTACTGCAGTACAATCAGCCCCAGCATTTT.

The chain combines TRBV5-1 with TRBJ2-3; D is unresolved. The CDR3 has 14 amino acids. Germline CDR1 SGHRS, CDR2 YFSETQ. V dropped 7 bases and J dropped 0 bases, with 12 bases sitting between them. CDR3 DNA sequence: TGCGCCAGCGGCCAAAGCGAAAGCACAGATACGCAGTATTTT. Encoded protein: CASGQSESTDTQYF.

The rearrangement joins TRBV4-1 to TRBJ1-2; D remains ambiguous. Germline V gives CDR1 MGHRA, CDR2 YSYEKL. With 1 base removed from V and 4 bases from J, the gap between germline ends came to 13 bases. The CDR3 extends over 15 amino acids. The CDR3 coding sequence is TGCGCCAGCAGCCAAGTAGCGGGGATTAGCTATGGCTACACCTTC. The encoded protein is CASSQVAGISYGYTF.

DNA of the CDR3: TGTGCCAGCAGCCCCCATCAGGGTTTGGCCAAAAACATTCAGTACTTC. Translation: CASSPHQGLAKNIQYF. This chain uses TRBV7-9 with TRBJ2-4, with D possibly matching TRBD1 (5 bases). The CDR3 contains 16 residues. Trimming took 5 bases from V and 1 from J, leaving 15 bases between them. CDR1 and CDR2 from the germline V gene are SEHNR and FQNEAQ (reference sequence).